This paragraph covers one TCR beta chain sequence. The antigen remains unidentified. The PCR had 60 Vbeta and 13 Jbeta primers. Measured with immunoSEQ multiplex PCR; TCRdb has only the in-frame clones, and not every one. The data show hundreds of thousands of clones, over 65% seen once. This entry is derived from a study of cytomegalovirus exposure and HLA in healthy donors. Study observations and caveats: Cytomegalovirus association was listed for about 150 TCR beta chains. Upon later analysis, TCR association rates were observed to vary by HLA locus, being highest for DRB1 and lowest for HLA-C. V- and J-gene trimming in TCR beta was tied to a missense DCLRE1C variant by an analysis performed later.

The ends were cut back, 2 bases at V and 4 bases at J, with 14 bases in the middle. The CDR3 is 15 amino acids. The germline V gene has CDR1 MNHEY and CDR2 SVGAGI. The sequence was obtained from a man aged 18 to 29 in good health and CMV-seronegative. The sequencing input was PBMCs. V is TRBV6-5 and J is TRBJ2-5, with D possibly TRBD2 on 6 matching bases. CDR3 sequence: CASSYVGAAGETQYF. CDR3 DNA: TGTGCCAGCAGTTACGTCGGGGCAGCGGGAGAGACCCAGTACTTC.